The next 10 T cell receptor beta chains were all read from a single sample in a study of blood T cell dynamics during melanoma immunotherapy. The data were produced by immunoSEQ multiplex PCR, yet TCRdb's version contains in-frame clones alone and is incomplete. The data show roughly 23,000 clones, approximately 89% seen once. As to time point: pre-treatment baseline. The specimen was blood, collected from a patient treated with checkpoint blockade. Source of these receptors: a human donor with melanoma.

The J gene is TRBJ2-5, the V gene TRBV5-1, with 9 bases fitting TRBD2. V lost 2 bases to trimming and J lost 5 bases; unmatched junction nucleotides: 13. The CDR3 totals 17 residues. Germline assignment: CDR1 SGHRS and CDR2 YFSETQ. DNA for the CDR3: TGCGCCAGCAGCTTTAATCCGGGCGGGGGGGCCGTGGAGACCCAGTACTTC. Amino acid sequence: CASSFNPGGGAVETQYF.

The chain recombines TRBV5-1 with TRBJ2-1; perhaps TRBD2 as D (6 bases). V shed 4 bases and J shed 9 bases, with 20 bases lying between them. In germline, CDR1 is SGHRS, CDR2 YFSETQ. The CDR3 loop spans 15 amino acids. The CDR3 loop reads CASSGGLGNIGEQFF. CDR3 in DNA: TGCGCCAGCAGCGGGGGACTGGGAAATATAGGTGAGCAGTTCTTC. Complete variable domain (other parts from reference TRBV5-1 and TRBJ2-1): KAGVTQTPRYLIKTRGQQVTLSCSPISGHRSVSWYQQTPGQGLQFLFEYFSETQRNKGNFPGRFSGRQFSNSRSEMNVSTLELGDSALYLCASSGGLGNIGEQFFGPGTRLTVL.

In its sample, this clone was seen a few times. The V gene is TRBV19, the J gene TRBJ2-1; unclear D gene. This CDR3 contains 14 residues. Trimming took off 7 bases at V and 4 bases at J, with 14 bases between the two ends. Germline V gene sequence: CDR1 LNHDA, CDR2 SQIVND (reference sequence). The CDR3 reads CASKREARYNEQFF. CDR3 coding DNA: TGTGCCAGTAAACGTGAGGCCCGATACAATGAGCAGTTCTTC.

The V gene is TRBV15, the J gene TRBJ1-1; a possible D gene is TRBD1 (5 bases). The V and J ends lost 3 bases and 0 bases respectively, with 11 bases between them. CDR3 length: 15 amino acids. CDR1 and CDR2 from the germline V gene are LNHNV and YYDKDF (reference sequence). CDR3: CATSRKGRLNTEAFF. CDR3 bases: TGTGCCACCAGCAGGAAGGGACGGCTGAACACTGAAGCTTTCTTT.

The chain couples TRBV29-1 to TRBJ1-1; 8 bases are a match to TRBD1. V shed 6 bases, J shed 4 bases, and the junction held 10 bases outside the gene matches. CDR3 size: 14 residues. Germline loops: CDR1 SQVTM, CDR2 ANQGSEA. The CDR3 bases are TGCAGCGTGGTCCGCGACAGGGGAGCCACTGAAGCTTTCTTT. Translating it yields CSVVRDRGATEAFF.

The gene calls are TRBV11-2 and TRBJ2-3; 7 bases are a match to TRBD1. The CDR3 has 14 amino acids. Germline CDR1 and CDR2: SGHAT and FQNNGV. With 5 bases clipped from V and 5 bases from J, the junction kept 7 bases outside the gene matches. CDR3 coding DNA: TGTGCCAGCAGCCAGGACAGGACAAGAGATACGCAGTATTTT. Its translation: CASSQDRTRDTQYF.

The chain combines TRBV9 with TRBJ2-3; 15 bases map to TRBD2. CDR1 and CDR2 from the germline V gene are SGDLS and YYNGEE. Trimming removed 4 bases from V and 0 bases from J; junction bases left unmatched: 3. This CDR3 has 17 residues. The CDR3 nucleotides read TGTGCCAGCAGCAAGGGACTAGCGGGGGGTAGCACAGATACGCAGTATTTT. Residues: CASSKGLAGGSTDTQYF.

The chain carries TRBV5-8 and TRBJ2-1; D assignment may be TRBD1 or TRBD2 (5 bases each). V was shortened by 4 bases and J by 1 base, with 12 bases between the two germline ends. The CDR3 extends over 15 amino acids. The germline V gene encodes CDR1 SGHTS and CDR2 YDEGEE. The CDR3 DNA reads TGTGCCAGCAGCGGGACCTTGAGGTCCTACAATGAGCAGTTCTTC. This sequence encodes CASSGTLRSYNEQFF.

V usage is TRBV6-5 and J usage is TRBJ2-7; perhaps TRBD2 as D (6 bases). This CDR3 spans 15 amino acids. Trimming cost V 2 bases and J 0 bases, with 11 bases left between them. Germline lookup yields CDR1 MNHEY and CDR2 SVGAGI. CDR3 amino acids: CASSYGGRSSYEQYF. CDR3 nucleotides: TGTGCCAGCAGTTACGGAGGGCGCAGCTCCTACGAGCAGTACTTC.

V usage is TRBV28 and J usage is TRBJ2-6; D may be TRBD1 (6 bases). CDR1 MDHEN and CDR2 SYDVKM come from the germline V gene. V was shortened by 4 bases and J by 11 bases, with 15 bases between the two germline ends. CDR3 length: 14 residues. This chain's CDR3 is CASSSQGHQDVLTF. The CDR3 coding sequence is TGTGCCAGCAGTTCACAGGGACATCAGGACGTCCTGACTTTC.